This T cell receptor beta chain derives from a study of cytomegalovirus exposure and HLA in healthy donors. Findings of the study overall: TCR beta V- and J-gene trimming, according to a later analysis, was linked to a missense DCLRE1C variant.

Germline CDR1 and CDR2: MNHEY and SVGAGI. V shed 3 bases, J shed 7 bases, and the junction held 6 bases outside the gene matches. The CDR3 is made up of 15 amino acids. The sample holds one count of this clone. The antigen is undetermined. The PCR had 60 Vbeta and 13 Jbeta primers. The data were produced by immunoSEQ multiplex PCR, yet TCRdb's version contains in-frame clones alone and is incomplete. The data contain fewer than 250,000 clones, more than 75% of them singletons. The sample comprised PBMCs. The sequence derives from a woman between 50 and 59 years old in good health and CMV-seronegative. This chain uses TRBV6-5 with TRBJ2-2; 9 nucleotides match TRBD1. In nucleotides, the CDR3 is TGTGCCAGCAGTTATATGGGGACAGGGTTCGGGGAGCTGTTTTTT. Translation gives CASSYMGTGFGELFF.